These T cell receptor beta chains were read from a single sample in a study of T cell repertoires in cytomegalovirus infection. TCRdb recomputed calls from the reads with MiXCR, one row per CDR3 protein. The sample contains about 140,000 distinct CDR3 sequences, about 6.5% of which appear only once. Sequencing input: PBMCs. The receptors were sampled from a human donor in good health (CMV status not recorded). Some clones in this sample may be carry-over from other donors' samples. CDR3s include the opening cysteine and the closing phenylalanine or tryptophan. The order of the fields is CDR3 protein, CDR3 DNA, CDR3 length, D gene, clone size, V gene, J gene. D genes are given only for firm matches. Only some rows state a clone size, as once, few, many or a class for expanded clones.

CDR3aa: CSAGAGTASTDTQYF
CDR3nt: TGCAGTGCTGGGGCCGGGACGGCTAGCACAGATACGCAGTATTTT
len: 15
d_gene: -
abundance: -
v_gene: TRBV20-1
j_gene: TRBJ2-3

CDR3aa: CATSTGTPNTEAFF
CDR3nt: TGTGCCACCAGTACCGGGACACCGAACACTGAAGCTTTCTTT
len: 14
d_gene: -
abundance: -
v_gene: TRBV24-1
j_gene: TRBJ1-1

CDR3aa: CASSPSPMTGAMGDKTEAFF
CDR3nt: TGTGCCAGCAGTCCCTCACCGATGACAGGGGCGATGGGTGATAAGACTGAAGCTTTCTTT
len: 20
d_gene: TRBD1
abundance: few
v_gene: TRBV28
j_gene: TRBJ1-1

CDR3aa: CASSQSQGANTQYF
CDR3nt: TGTGCCAGCAGCCAGAGCCAGGGGGCAAATACGCAGTATTTT
len: 14
d_gene: TRBD1
abundance: many
v_gene: TRBV12-3/TRBV12-4
j_gene: TRBJ2-3

CDR3aa: CASSPSGVPTNEKLFF
CDR3nt: TGTGCCAGCTCACCAAGCGGGGTCCCGACTAATGAAAAACTGTTTTTT
len: 16
d_gene: -
abundance: many
v_gene: TRBV18
j_gene: TRBJ1-4

CDR3aa: CASSLGGASEAFF
CDR3nt: TGTGCCAGCAGTTTAGGGGGGGCCTCTGAAGCTTTCTTT
len: 13
d_gene: -
abundance: many
v_gene: TRBV12-3/TRBV12-4
j_gene: TRBJ1-1

CDR3aa: CSVAQLGGSYEQYF
CDR3nt: TGCAGCGTGGCCCAGTTAGGCGGGTCCTACGAGCAGTACTTC
len: 14
d_gene: -
abundance: few
v_gene: TRBV29-1
j_gene: TRBJ2-7

CDR3aa: CASSATGGSGNTIYF
CDR3nt: TGTGCCAGCAGCGCAACAGGGGGCTCTGGAAACACCATATATTTT
len: 15
d_gene: TRBD1
abundance: many
v_gene: TRBV7-8
j_gene: TRBJ1-3

CDR3aa: CASSYTTGSGNTIYF
CDR3nt: TGTGCCAGCAGTTACACGACAGGTTCTGGAAACACCATATATTTT
len: 15
d_gene: -
abundance: many
v_gene: TRBV12-3/TRBV12-4
j_gene: TRBJ1-3

CDR3aa: CASSFRGQPQHF
CDR3nt: TGTGCCAGCAGTTTCAGGGGTCAGCCCCAGCATTTT
len: 12
d_gene: -
abundance: many
v_gene: TRBV7-2
j_gene: TRBJ1-5

CDR3aa: CSVETHLLQGDGNTIYF
CDR3nt: TGCAGCGTTGAAACACACCTCCTACAGGGAGACGGAAACACCATATATTTT
len: 17
d_gene: -
abundance: -
v_gene: TRBV29-1
j_gene: TRBJ1-3

CDR3aa: CASRPTSRGTDTEAFF
CDR3nt: TGTGCCAGTAGGCCTACTAGCAGGGGTACGGACACTGAAGCTTTCTTT
len: 16
d_gene: -
abundance: once
v_gene: TRBV19
j_gene: TRBJ1-1

CDR3aa: CASSFSENTEAFF
CDR3nt: TGTGCCAGCAGCTTCTCAGAGAACACTGAAGCTTTCTTT
len: 13
d_gene: -
abundance: many
v_gene: TRBV7-2
j_gene: TRBJ1-1

CDR3aa: CSVQGVGYGYTF
CDR3nt: TGCAGCGTTCAGGGGGTAGGGTATGGCTACACCTTC
len: 12
d_gene: TRBD1
abundance: few
v_gene: TRBV29-1
j_gene: TRBJ1-2

CDR3aa: CSAMTGGTDTQYF
CDR3nt: TGCAGTGCTATGACAGGGGGCACAGATACGCAGTATTTT
len: 13
d_gene: TRBD1
abundance: many
v_gene: TRBV20-1
j_gene: TRBJ2-3

CDR3aa: CASSSNLAGGSDTQYF
CDR3nt: TGTGCCAGCAGCTCCAATTTAGCGGGGGGCTCAGATACGCAGTATTTT
len: 16
d_gene: TRBD2
abundance: many
v_gene: TRBV7-2
j_gene: TRBJ2-3

CDR3aa: CASSHRRWGTGVGNEQFF
CDR3nt: TGTGCCAGCAGCCACCGTAGGTGGGGGACAGGGGTCGGGAATGAGCAGTTCTTC
len: 18
d_gene: TRBD1
abundance: many
v_gene: TRBV7-2
j_gene: TRBJ2-1

CDR3aa: CSAQRAGQETQYF
CDR3nt: TGCAGTGCCCAAAGGGCGGGTCAAGAGACCCAGTACTTC
len: 13
d_gene: -
abundance: few
v_gene: TRBV20-1
j_gene: TRBJ2-5

CDR3aa: CASRTGGSGNTIYF
CDR3nt: TGTGCCAGCAGGACAGGGGGTTCTGGAAACACCATATATTTT
len: 14
d_gene: TRBD1
abundance: few
v_gene: TRBV12-3/TRBV12-4
j_gene: TRBJ1-3

CDR3aa: CASGRGNPNTEAFF
CDR3nt: TGTGCCAGTGGAAGGGGGAATCCGAACACTGAAGCTTTCTTT
len: 14
d_gene: -
abundance: many
v_gene: TRBV19
j_gene: TRBJ1-1

CDR3aa: CATSRDVGTGGEKLFF
CDR3nt: TGTGCCACCAGCAGAGATGTCGGGACTGGTGGTGAAAAACTGTTTTTT
len: 16
d_gene: -
abundance: -
v_gene: TRBV15
j_gene: TRBJ1-4

CDR3aa: CASTGAKRGCQETQYF
CDR3nt: TGTGCCAGCACAGGGGCTAAGCGGGGGTGCCAAGAGACCCAGTACTTC
len: 16
d_gene: TRBD2
abundance: -
v_gene: TRBV25-1
j_gene: TRBJ2-5

CDR3aa: CSAQGAGGNSNQPQHF
CDR3nt: TGCAGTGCCCAAGGGGCGGGGGGTAATAGCAATCAGCCCCAGCATTTT
len: 16
d_gene: -
abundance: few
v_gene: TRBV20-1
j_gene: TRBJ1-5

CDR3aa: CASSQRVPTRDRGHYNEQFF
CDR3nt: TGTGCCAGCAGCCAACGGGTACCTACTCGGGACAGGGGGCATTACAATGAGCAGTTCTTC
len: 20
d_gene: TRBD1
abundance: few
v_gene: TRBV3-1
j_gene: TRBJ2-1

CDR3aa: CASSELPTDTQYF
CDR3nt: TGTGCCAGCAGTGAATTGCCCACAGATACGCAGTATTTT
len: 13
d_gene: -
abundance: many
v_gene: TRBV2
j_gene: TRBJ2-3

CDR3aa: CASSLTQTQETQYF
CDR3nt: TGTGCCAGCAGCTTAACCCAGACCCAAGAGACCCAGTACTTC
len: 14
d_gene: -
abundance: many
v_gene: TRBV7-2
j_gene: TRBJ2-5

CDR3aa: CASSHGNTEAFF
CDR3nt: TGTGCCAGCAGCCACGGAAACACTGAAGCTTTCTTT
len: 12
d_gene: -
abundance: -
v_gene: TRBV7-9
j_gene: TRBJ1-1

CDR3aa: CASSLEVRTSTSGNTIYF
CDR3nt: TGTGCCAGCAGCTTGGAGGTACGGACTTCGACCTCTGGAAACACCATATATTTT
len: 18
d_gene: -
abundance: few
v_gene: TRBV5-7
j_gene: TRBJ1-3

CDR3aa: CASRDFTGGSNQPQHF
CDR3nt: TGTGCCAGCAGGGACTTCACAGGTGGTAGCAATCAGCCCCAGCATTTT
len: 16
d_gene: -
abundance: many
v_gene: TRBV2
j_gene: TRBJ1-5

CDR3aa: CSVGSEIRYTF
CDR3nt: TGCAGCGTGGGGTCCGAAATCCGCTACACCTTC
len: 11
d_gene: -
abundance: many
v_gene: TRBV29-1
j_gene: TRBJ1-2

CDR3aa: CASSLFLNFQTGYGYTF
CDR3nt: TGTGCCAGCAGTTTATTTTTGAATTTCCAGACGGGCTATGGCTACACCTTC
len: 17
d_gene: -
abundance: few
v_gene: TRBV28
j_gene: TRBJ1-2

CDR3aa: CASSQEDRGWNEQFF
CDR3nt: TGTGCCAGCAGCCAAGAAGACAGGGGTTGGAATGAGCAGTTCTTC
len: 15
d_gene: TRBD1
abundance: many
v_gene: TRBV3-1
j_gene: TRBJ2-1

CDR3aa: CASSVQGALGQPQHF
CDR3nt: TGTGCCAGCAGCGTACAGGGGGCGTTGGGTCAGCCCCAGCATTTT
len: 15
d_gene: TRBD1
abundance: many
v_gene: TRBV7-2
j_gene: TRBJ1-5